The 29 T cell receptor beta chains given below trace back to one sample, sequenced in a study of blood T cell repertoires in COVID-19 (dated by TCRdb to about 2020). Receptor libraries were prepared by the immunoSEQ multiplex PCR assay. TCRdb re-hosts the immuneACCESS table, in-frame sequences only. Its copies lack some clones; in the studies checked, an unresolved V gene accounts for under half of them, and the cause for the rest is not known. This sample holds approximately 320,000 clones; 85% to 90% were observed only once. The ten largest clones add up to around 10% of the sample. The sequenced sample was peripheral blood. Every receptor here comes from a woman in her 30s with COVID-19, enrolled during active disease.

V usage is TRBV27 and J usage is TRBJ1-2; D possibly corresponds to TRBD1 (6 bases). The CDR3 contains 14 residues. Trimming took 2 bases from V and 4 from J, leaving 11 bases between them. Germline V gene data show CDR1 as MNHEY and CDR2 as SMNVEV (reference sequence). The CDR3 DNA follows: TGTGCCAGCAGTTTAACCGGACAGCTCTATGGCTACACCTTC. This encodes CASSLTGQLYGYTF.

V usage is TRBV2 and J usage is TRBJ2-1; D possibly corresponds to TRBD2 (6 bases). The CDR3 runs 18 residues. V shed 5 bases and J shed 0 bases, with 20 bases lying between them. Looked up from germline, CDR1 is SNHLY and CDR2 is FYNNEI. CDR3 coding DNA: TGTGCCAGCAGTCCCGGGTGGGCTAGCGATAGCTCCTACAATGAGCAGTTCTTC. This codes for CASSPGWASDSSYNEQFF.

The chain recombines TRBV6-6 with TRBJ2-3; 8 nucleotides align to TRBD1. CDR3 length: 14 residues. Trimming took 5 bases from V and 2 from J; bases not matched to a gene: 3. Germline V CDR1 and CDR2: MNHNY, SVGAGI (reference sequence). DNA of the CDR3: TGTGCCAGCAGTCCAGGGGGCATCACAGATACGCAGTATTTT. It codes for CASSPGGITDTQYF.

In its sample, this clone was seen once. The rearrangement joins TRBV24-1 to TRBJ1-5; tentative D call: TRBD1 (6 bases). Germline CDR1 is KGHDR and CDR2 is SFDVKD. This CDR3 is 13 amino acids long. Trimming cost V 8 bases and J 6 bases, with 13 bases left between them. The CDR3 loop is CATKSGEGQPQHF. The CDR3, as DNA: TGTGCCACCAAATCAGGGGAGGGTCAGCCCCAGCATTTT.

The V gene is TRBV11-2, the J gene TRBJ2-5; D remains unclear. The CDR3 spans 14 residues. Trimming took off 7 bases at V and 2 bases at J, with 14 bases between the two ends. Germline CDR1 SGHAT, CDR2 FQNNGV. The CDR3 DNA reads TGTGCCAGCAACTCGCTCCCCGATCAAGAGACCCAGTACTTC. Translated, it gives CASNSLPDQETQYF.

CDR3 DNA: TGTGCCAGCAGCTTAGACTTTTTGGGTGCGGGGCTGAACACTGAAGCTTTCTTT. This encodes CASSLDFLGAGLNTEAFF. This chain uses TRBV7-8 with TRBJ1-1; D might be TRBD1 (5 bases). Germline V gene sequence: CDR1 SGHVS, CDR2 FQNEAQ. Trimming stripped 1 base from V and 0 bases from J, with 18 bases between. The CDR3 runs 18 residues.

The chain has TRBV15 and TRBJ2-1; no definite D call. There are 12 residues in the CDR3. Per germline, CDR1 LNHNV and CDR2 YYDKDF (reference sequence). The V end lost 1 base, the J end lost 9 bases, and 7 bases lay between the germline ends. CDR3 protein: CATSRGLAEQFF. The CDR3 region has the DNA TGTGCCACCAGCAGAGGATTAGCTGAGCAGTTCTTC.

This rearrangement joins TRBV27 to TRBJ1-6, with a weak D call TRBD1 (6 bases). This CDR3 contains 14 residues. Deletions cut 8 bases from V and 10 bases from J, with 18 bases between. The V gene's germline CDR1 is MNHEY and CDR2 SMNVEV (reference sequence). The CDR3 here is CASLPAGARSPLHF. The CDR3 DNA reads TGTGCCAGCCTACCGGCAGGGGCGAGGTCACCCCTCCACTTT.

V gene TRBV7-8 combines with J gene TRBJ2-1, with 8 bases aligning to TRBD2. The CDR3 sequence is 14 residues long. The V gene end was trimmed by 10 bases and the J gene end by 5 bases; junction bases not matched to a gene: 10. CDR1 and CDR2 from the germline V gene are SGHVS and FQNEAQ. The CDR3 loop is CATLPGLANNEQFF. The CDR3 nucleotides read TGTGCCACCCTTCCCGGACTAGCTAACAATGAGCAGTTCTTC.

The chain is built from TRBV19 and TRBJ2-5; TRBD2 aligns across 15 bases. The CDR3 is made up of 19 amino acids. Germline CDR1 and CDR2: LNHDA and SQIVND (reference sequence). The V gene end was trimmed by 5 bases and the J gene end by 0 bases; junction bases not matched to a gene: 10. The CDR3 loop is CASSSRSGTSGGNQETQYF. For the CDR3, the DNA is TGTGCCAGTAGTTCAAGATCCGGGACTAGCGGGGGGAACCAAGAGACCCAGTACTTC.

The rearrangement uses TRBV29-1 and TRBJ1-1; D is uncertain. Germline CDR1 is SQVTM and CDR2 is ANQGSEA. The CDR3 is 14 residues long. Trimming pared 8 bases from V and 1 base from J, leaving 17 bases between. CDR3: CSTLNAGWNTEAFF. CDR3 DNA: TGCAGCACTCTGAACGCGGGGTGGAACACTGAAGCTTTCTTT.

The V and J genes are TRBV14 and TRBJ2-5; D is perhaps TRBD1 (6 bases). The CDR3 runs 14 residues. Germline V gene data show CDR1 as SGHDN and CDR2 as FVKESK. V lost 6 bases to trimming and J lost 1 base, with 12 bases between them. The chain's CDR3 is CASRAGAVQETQYF. As DNA, the CDR3 is TGTGCCAGCAGAGCAGGGGCGGTCCAAGAGACCCAGTACTTC.

CDR3 in DNA: TGTGCCAGCAGCCATGGACAGGGTCTTGCTGAAGCTTTCTTT. Its translation is CASSHGQGLAEAFF. The chain employs TRBV5-4 and TRBJ1-1, with 8 bases aligning to TRBD1. CDR1 is SGHNT, CDR2 YYREEE, per germline (reference sequence). This CDR3 has 14 residues. The trim removed 4 bases at V and 6 bases at J, leaving 8 bases unmatched.

V is TRBV5-5 and J is TRBJ2-5; D is perhaps TRBD1 (6 bases). This CDR3 contains 15 residues. Trimming removed 6 bases at V and 0 bases at J, with 15 bases between. CDR1 is SGHKS, CDR2 YYEKEE, per germline (reference sequence). The CDR3 is CASTLLGAHQETQYF. In DNA form, the CDR3 reads TGTGCCAGCACCCTCCTGGGGGCCCACCAAGAGACCCAGTACTTC.

This clone was picked up one time. This chain uses TRBV28 with TRBJ1-1, with 8 positions matching TRBD1. Germline V gene lookup returns CDR1 MDHEN and CDR2 SYDVKM. The CDR3 sequence is 16 residues long. V was pared by 6 bases and J by 3 bases, with 12 bases of the junction left unmatched. In DNA, the CDR3 is TGTGCCAGCAGACAGACGGACAGGGCCTACGACACTGAAGCTTTCTTT. It translates to CASRQTDRAYDTEAFF.

The chain joins TRBV4-1 to TRBJ2-3, with TRBD2 identical over 9 bases. This CDR3 spans 17 amino acids. J lost 11 bases, V lost 0 bases, and 15 bases had no gene match. From germline, CDR1 is MGHRA and CDR2 YSYEKL. The CDR3 bases are TGCGCCAGCAGCCAAGATCTGGCTAGCGGGGCCCGGGTAATGCAGTATTTT. Translation gives CASSQDLASGARVMQYF.

Regarding this clone: Additional DNA sequences in this sample encode the identical CDR3. The chain has TRBV7-9 and TRBJ1-3; 9 bases are shared with TRBD1. The CDR3 spans 15 residues. Per germline, CDR1 SEHNR and CDR2 FQNEAQ (reference sequence). V lost 5 bases, J lost 1 base, and 3 bases stayed unmatched. CDR3 in amino acids: CASSPQGASGNTIYF. CDR3 nucleotide sequence: TGTGCCAGCAGCCCACAGGGGGCTTCTGGAAACACCATATATTTT.

The chain has TRBV12-3 or TRBV12-4 and TRBJ2-1; no definite D call. Deletions cut 4 bases from V and 6 bases from J, with 7 bases between. The CDR3 totals 12 residues. The CDR3 spells CASSYRGNEQFF. Here the CDR3 DNA reads TGTGCCAGCAGTTATAGAGGCAATGAGCAGTTCTTC.

This chain connects TRBV24-1 to TRBJ1-5; no clear D gene. The CDR3 spans 14 residues. Germline CDR1 reads KGHDR; CDR2 reads SFDVKD. Trimming pared 3 bases from V and 3 bases from J, leaving 8 bases between. The CDR3 coding sequence is TGTGCCACCAGTGATGTGGGAGTCAATCAGCCCCAGCATTTT. As protein: CATSDVGVNQPQHF.

This clone has just one count. The rearrangement uses TRBV18 and TRBJ2-5, with a possible D match to TRBD2 (5 bases). Germline V gene sequence: CDR1 KGHSH, CDR2 LQKENI. Trimming cost V 1 base and J 3 bases, with 12 bases left between them. The CDR3 extends over 15 amino acids. In DNA, the CDR3 is TGTGCCAGCTCACCACAGCAGGCGGGTGAAGAGACCCAGTACTTC. The encoded protein is CASSPQQAGEETQYF.

The gene calls are TRBV30 and TRBJ1-6, with a possible D match to TRBD1 (6 bases). V was trimmed by 0 bases and J by 7 bases, leaving 16 bases between them. Germline assignment: CDR1 GTSNPN and CDR2 SVGIG (reference sequence). The CDR3 covers 16 residues. The CDR3 DNA sequence: TGTGCCTGGAGTGTACACCGGGCAGGGGTGAATTCACCCCTCCACTTT. Translation: CAWSVHRAGVNSPLHF.

The V and J genes are TRBV18 and TRBJ1-2; perhaps TRBD1 as D (5 bases). Trimming removed 3 bases at V and 6 bases at J, with 11 bases between. The CDR3 is 13 amino acids. The germline gives CDR1 KGHSH, CDR2 LQKENI. The CDR3 sequence is CASSPRETDGYTF. In DNA form, the CDR3 reads TGTGCCAGCTCACCCCGGGAGACAGATGGCTACACCTTC. The full variable domain, completed using reference TRBV18 and TRBJ1-2, is NAGVMQNPRHLVRRRGQEARLRCSPMKGHSHVYWYRQLPEEGLKFMVYLQKENIIDESGMPKERFSAEFPKEGPSILRIQQVVRGDSAAYFCASSPRETDGYTFGSGTRLTVV.

V and J are TRBV6-2 or TRBV6-3 and TRBJ2-3; TRBD2 aligns across 15 bases. CDR3 size: 20 residues. Unmatched junction bases numbered 16, after V lost 0 bases and J lost 9 bases. The V gene's germline CDR1 is MNHEY and CDR2 SVGEGT. CDR3 loop: CASSYSQGLAGGRRTSTQYF. The CDR3 nucleotides read TGTGCCAGCAGTTACTCCCAAGGACTAGCGGGGGGGCGACGTACCAGCACGCAGTATTTT.

The rearrangement uses TRBV5-4 and TRBJ1-6; TRBD1 agrees at 7 bases. Germline V gene sequence: CDR1 SGHNT, CDR2 YYREEE (reference sequence). The junction had 3 bases not matched to a gene; V was cut back by 0 bases and J by 0 bases. The CDR3 is 17 amino acids. CDR3 sequence (DNA): TGTGCCAGCAGCTTGGGGACAGGTAGCTCCTATAATTCACCCCTCCACTTT. Its translation is CASSLGTGSSYNSPLHF. Using reference TRBV5-4 and TRBJ1-6 for the parts outside the CDR3, the full variable domain is ETGVTQSPTHLIKTRGQQVTLRCSSQSGHNTVSWYQQALGQGPQFIFQYYREEENGRGNFPPRFSGLQFPNYSSELNVNALELDDSALYLCASSLGTGSSYNSPLHFGNGTRLTVT.

This chain joins TRBV14 and TRBJ2-5; no definite D call. The CDR3 has 12 amino acids. Per germline, CDR1 SGHDN and CDR2 FVKESK. V lost 4 bases and J 5 bases, leaving 8 bases between the germline ends. The CDR3 DNA reads TGTGCCAGCAGCCGCGGTTCTGAGACCCAGTACTTC. This gives the protein CASSRGSETQYF.

With regard to this clone: The identical CDR3 is also encoded by other nucleotide sequences in the sample. The chain recombines TRBV19 with TRBJ1-1; D is ambiguous. This CDR3 region has 12 residues. The germline V gene encodes CDR1 LNHDA and CDR2 SQIVND (reference sequence). Trimming removed 3 bases from V and 4 bases from J, with 6 bases in between. In DNA form, the CDR3 reads TGTGCCAGTAGTATTGGGAGCACTGAAGCTTTCTTT. This translates into CASSIGSTEAFF.

The V gene is TRBV5-1, the J gene TRBJ1-1; D is perhaps TRBD1 (6 bases). Germline V CDR1 and CDR2: SGHRS, YFSETQ. The CDR3 sequence is 15 residues long. Trimming took off 5 bases at V and 0 bases at J, with 14 bases between the two ends. The CDR3 coding sequence is TGCGCCAGCAGGTGGTCAGGGGATGTGAACACTGAAGCTTTCTTT. Its protein is CASRWSGDVNTEAFF.

The chain recombines TRBV28 with TRBJ2-2, with 8 bases aligning to TRBD1. The CDR3 spans 15 residues. CDR1 and CDR2 from the germline V gene are MDHEN and SYDVKM. V dropped 5 bases and J dropped 1; count of bases not matched to a gene: 3. The DNA of the CDR3 is TGTGCCAGCAGTCCCGGGACAGGGAACACCGGGGAGCTGTTTTTT. Amino acid sequence: CASSPGTGNTGELFF.

This clone has only a few counts. V and J are TRBV27 and TRBJ1-2; possible D gene TRBD1, 6 bases. Trimming took 5 bases from V and 1 from J, leaving 14 bases between them. Germline values: CDR1 MNHEY, CDR2 SMNVEV (reference sequence). The CDR3 is 15 amino acids. CDR3 sequence reads: CASSPRTASNYGYTF. The CDR3 DNA follows: TGTGCCAGCAGTCCTCGGACAGCGAGTAACTATGGCTACACCTTC.